Listed here is a single T cell receptor (beta chain). Antigen unknown. The sample comes from a study of cytomegalovirus exposure and HLA in healthy donors. Broader study findings: When analyzed later, a missense DCLRE1C variant was found to be linked to TCR beta V- and J-gene trimming.

PCR was performed using 60 Vbeta and 13 Jbeta primers. Sequencing was performed with immunoSEQ multiplex PCR; in TCRdb, only in-frame clones are kept and a portion is missing. The sample carries 100,000 or so clones, about 74% recorded once. This CDR3 has 15 amino acids. Germline V lookup: CDR1 SGDLS, CDR2 YYNGEE. V gave up 4 bases and J gave up 3 bases, with 17 bases separating them. The TCR was taken from a woman aged 18 to 35 in good health and CMV-seropositive. The sequencing input was PBMCs. The chain links TRBV9 to TRBJ2-7; no clear D. The CDR3 loop is CASSPQLSALYEQYF. The DNA for the CDR3 is TGTGCCAGCAGCCCACAGTTATCGGCGCTCTACGAGCAGTACTTC.